A single sample gave rise to the 17 T cell receptor beta chains below, sequenced in a study of radiotherapy plus CTLA-4 blockade in lung cancer (dated by TCRdb to the late 2010s). The protocol used for the library was the immunoSEQ multiplex PCR assay. TCRdb obtained this table from immuneACCESS and retained in-frame rearrangements with V and J assigned. These tables miss some clones; where compared with another copy, unresolved V genes account for less than half of the shortfall, and the remainder is unexplained. The sample table shows 50,000 to 60,000 clones, and 70% to 85% are seen once. Jointly, the top ten make up more than 5.5% of the sample. The sequenced sample was peripheral blood, obtained from a patient treated with radiotherapy plus ipilimumab. These receptors came from a human donor with non-small cell lung cancer whose response to radiotherapy plus ipilimumab could not be evaluated.

This clone appeared once. This chain uses TRBV15 with TRBJ2-7, with 9 bases fitting TRBD1. V dropped 9 bases and J dropped 6; count of bases not matched to a gene: 12. Per the germline V gene, CDR1 is LNHNV and CDR2 is YYDKDF (reference sequence). This CDR3 comprises 14 residues. Written as DNA, the CDR3 is TGTGCCACAGAGGGGCTCGGGACAGGGAGCGAGCAGTACTTC. Its protein product is CATEGLGTGSEQYF.

The chain recombines TRBV4-3 with TRBJ1-2; TRBD1 might be the D (6 bases). V was pared by 4 bases and J by 4 bases, with 10 bases between. This CDR3 has 13 amino acids. Per the germline V gene, CDR1 is LGHNA and CDR2 is YSLEER. In DNA, the CDR3 is TGCGCCAGCAGCCCTGGGACATCCTATGGCTACACCTTC. Translation: CASSPGTSYGYTF.

CDR3 residues: CATSRRGGAAQETQYF. The CDR3 region has the DNA TGTGCCACCAGCAGAAGAGGGGGGGCAGCACAAGAGACCCAGTACTTC. The gene calls are TRBV15 and TRBJ2-5, with D possibly TRBD2 on 7 matching bases. CDR1 is LNHNV and CDR2 is YYDKDF in the germline V gene (reference sequence). The CDR3 is made up of 16 amino acids. The germline V and J ends were trimmed by 2 bases and 2 bases, with 15 bases remaining between them.

This chain links TRBV2 with TRBJ2-2; possible D gene TRBD1, 5 bases. The V end was cut by 0 bases, the J end by 8 bases, with 13 bases between. Germline-derived CDR1 and CDR2 are SNHLY and FYNNEI. This CDR3 is built from 15 residues. This chain's CDR3 is CASSEASVSGGELFF. The DNA for the CDR3 is TGTGCCAGCAGTGAAGCCTCCGTGTCAGGGGGGGAGCTGTTTTTT.

The V call is TRBV5-1, the J call TRBJ2-3; 9 positions agree with TRBD1. Germline CDR1 is SGHRS and CDR2 is YFSETQ. The CDR3 is 14 amino acids. After removal of 2 bases from V and 8 bases from J, the junction contained 6 bases not matched to a gene. The CDR3 nucleotides read TGCGCCAGCAGCTTAGCCCAGGACAGGGGTACGCAGTATTTT. Protein: CASSLAQDRGTQYF.

This sequence joins TRBV6-6 and TRBJ2-7, with 7 bases fitting TRBD1. The germline V gene has CDR1 MNHNY and CDR2 SVGAGI (reference sequence). V trimming: 7 bases; J trimming: 3 bases; junction bases outside the gene matches: 9. This CDR3 comprises 14 residues. The CDR3, as DNA: TGTGCCAGCAACAGACAGGGAATTTTCTACGAGCAGTACTTC. It yields the protein CASNRQGIFYEQYF.

The chain recombines TRBV9 with TRBJ1-3; 7 nucleotides agree with TRBD1. V lost 3 bases to trimming and J lost 0 bases; unmatched junction nucleotides: 9. The CDR3 totals 17 residues. CDR1 is SGDLS, CDR2 YYNGEE, per germline. In nucleotides, the CDR3 is TGTGCCAGCAGCGCCGGGACAGCGCCCAACTCTGGAAACACCATATATTTT. Protein product: CASSAGTAPNSGNTIYF.

This chain connects TRBV4-3 to TRBJ2-3, with D possibly TRBD2 on 6 matching bases. The CDR3 loop spans 15 amino acids. The V gene lost 0 bases and the J gene lost 4 bases, with 11 bases spanning the gap. The germline CDR1 and CDR2 sequences are LGHNA and YSLEER. This CDR3 reads CASSQDLEGSDTQYF. The CDR3 coding sequence is TGCGCCAGCAGCCAAGATTTGGAGGGATCAGATACGCAGTATTTT.

The chain couples TRBV5-5 to TRBJ1-1; no clear D gene. V was pared by 0 bases and J by 4 bases, with 10 bases between. The length of the CDR3 is 14 residues. Germline V CDR1 and CDR2: SGHKS, YYEKEE (reference sequence). The CDR3 reads CASSLANEGTEAFF. The CDR3 region has the DNA TGTGCCAGCAGCTTGGCTAATGAGGGCACTGAAGCTTTCTTT.

The chain combines TRBV4-1 with TRBJ2-4, with 11 positions matching TRBD1. Germline trimming cut 2 bases from V and 6 bases from J; bases unmatched to any gene: 15. The length of the CDR3 is 19 residues. CDR1 is MGHRA and CDR2 is YSYEKL in the germline V gene. CDR3 loop: CASSQRLGGGQGAGNIQYF. CDR3 DNA: TGCGCCAGCAGCCAACGATTGGGGGGAGGACAGGGGGCTGGAAACATTCAGTACTTC.

The chain couples TRBV6-5 to TRBJ1-2, with 8 bases aligning to TRBD1. The CDR3 spans 12 residues. Germline CDR1 MNHEY, CDR2 SVGAGI. Trimming cost V 6 bases and J 5 bases; bases outside gene matches: 2. The CDR3 region is CASRTGEYGYTF. CDR3 nucleotide sequence: TGTGCCAGCAGGACAGGGGAATATGGCTACACCTTC.

The V call is TRBV7-2, the J call TRBJ1-5; D remains ambiguous. V was trimmed by 3 bases and J by 1 base, leaving 7 bases between them. There are 14 residues in the CDR3. Germline CDR1 is SGHTA and CDR2 is FQGNSA. CDR3 residues: CASSFFESNQPQHF. The DNA of the CDR3 is TGTGCCAGCAGCTTTTTTGAGAGCAATCAGCCCCAGCATTTT. Drawing the rest from reference TRBV7-2 and TRBJ1-5, the complete variable domain is GAGVSQSPSNKVTEKGKDVELRCDPISGHTALYWYRQSLGQGLEFLIYFQGNSAPDKSGLPSDRFSAERTGGSVSTLTIQRTQQEDSAVYLCASSFFESNQPQHFGDGTRLSIL.

The chain joins TRBV6-1 to TRBJ2-2; maybe TRBD1 (6 bases). The germline V and J ends were trimmed by 6 bases and 0 bases, with 8 bases remaining between them. Germline V gene sequence: CDR1 MNHNS, CDR2 SASEGT. The CDR3 spans 14 residues. The CDR3 bases are TGTGCCAGCAGGGGACACGCGAACACCGGGGAGCTGTTTTTT. Translating it yields CASRGHANTGELFF.

The CDR3 sequence is CASSQEGVRGNSPLHF. The CDR3 bases are TGCGCCAGCAGCCAAGAGGGGGTCAGGGGTAATTCACCCCTCCACTTT. The rearrangement uses TRBV4-1 and TRBJ1-6, with D possibly TRBD1 on 6 matching bases. CDR3 length equals 16 residues. The V gene lost 0 bases and the J gene lost 6 bases, with 12 bases spanning the gap. Looked up from germline, CDR1 is MGHRA and CDR2 is YSYEKL.

The J gene is TRBJ2-5, the V gene TRBV5-6; 7 nucleotides match TRBD2. Trimming took 3 bases from V and 0 from J; bases not matched to a gene: 5. The CDR3 totals 15 residues. Germline V gene sequence: CDR1 SGHDT, CDR2 YYEEEE. The CDR3: CASSWGGTNQETQYF. CDR3 coding DNA: TGTGCCAGCAGCTGGGGGGGAACCAACCAAGAGACCCAGTACTTC.

The chain is built from TRBV4-1 and TRBJ1-3; D is possibly TRBD1 (5 bases). CDR1 is MGHRA and CDR2 is YSYEKL in the germline V gene. Trimming took 0 bases from V and 3 from J, leaving 9 bases between them. The CDR3 length is 15 residues. CDR3 DNA sequence: TGCGCCAGCAGCCAAGAAGGGGTCCATGGAAACACCATATATTTT. As protein: CASSQEGVHGNTIYF.

This clone was picked up a small number of times. The chain carries TRBV7-2 and TRBJ2-6; D is unresolved. Trimming removed 6 bases at V and 4 bases at J, with 10 bases between. Germline V gene data show CDR1 as SGHTA and CDR2 as FQGNSA. The CDR3 length is 14 residues. Written as DNA, the CDR3 is TGTGCCAGCAGAATTTGGCCCGGGGCCAACGTCCTGACTTTC. Its translation: CASRIWPGANVLTF.